This TCR beta chain was identified in a study of cytomegalovirus exposure and HLA in healthy donors. The study's findings and limits: Accounts indicate the classifier identified cytomegalovirus status with strong specificity and sensitivity. Most observed TCR sequences were rare, whereas some public TCRs were detected in many donors.

V was pared by 5 bases and J by 4 bases, with 20 bases of the junction left unmatched. Germline V gene data show CDR1 as SNHLY and CDR2 as FYNNEI. CDR3 length: 19 residues. Separation from the approximately 720-subject first cohort characterized the roughly 120-subject validation cohort, to which the donors belonged. Measured with immunoSEQ multiplex PCR; TCRdb has only the in-frame clones, and not every one. Among around 120,000 clones listed, around 89% were seen once. This clone has more than one count but fewer than ten. Its antigen is unidentified. The sample was PBMCs. The receptor was derived from a man younger than 30 in good health and CMV-seronegative. The chain employs TRBV2 and TRBJ1-5; 7 bases line up with TRBD1. The CDR3, as DNA: TGTGCCAGCAGTTCCTTCCCATTGGAGGGGGCTTCAACTAATCAGCCCCAGCATTTT. Encoded protein: CASSSFPLEGASTNQPQHF. The full variable domain, rest sourced from reference TRBV2 and TRBJ1-5, is EPEVTQTPSHQVTQMGQEVILRCVPISNHLYFYWYRQILGQKVEFLVSFYNNEISEKSEIFDDQFSVERPDGSNFTLKIRSTKLEDSAMYFCASSSFPLEGASTNQPQHFGDGTRLSIL.